This T cell receptor beta chain was captured by sequencing in a study of T-cell reconstitution after alpha-beta-depleted transplantation in children. General observations from the study: Reported findings indicate that, about two months after transplant, alpha-beta T cells came from several hundred expanded clones, which were derived from non-depleted graft cells. Certain patients had high TCRbeta diversity at day 60, and it came from recipient T cells and thymic progenitors that survived. T-cell counts and diversity at one year following transplant were attributed mainly to newly produced T cells.

This clonotype appeared a few times. Its antigen is unidentified. The CDR3 is 11 amino acids. Trimming took 7 bases from V and 6 from J, leaving 10 bases between them. Germline CDR1 is MDHEN and CDR2 is SYDVKM. Unique molecular identifiers were incorporated when the TCRbeta library was constructed. TCRdb redid the calling of the PCR reads with MiXCR, one entry per CDR3 protein. The table includes approximately 80,000 distinct CDR3 sequences, around an eighth detected once. This specimen was PBMCs, mostly from graft donor cells, taken 180 days after TCRalphabeta/CD19-depleted stem cell transplant. The chain combines TRBV28 with TRBJ2-7; D is unresolved. The receptor was isolated from a male patient between 2 and 10 years old who had a stem cell transplant for acute lymphoblastic leukemia, so the T cells may come from the graft donor. CDR3 nucleotides: TGTGCCAGCACCCTAGGTACCGAGCAGTACTTC. Protein: CASTLGTEQYF.